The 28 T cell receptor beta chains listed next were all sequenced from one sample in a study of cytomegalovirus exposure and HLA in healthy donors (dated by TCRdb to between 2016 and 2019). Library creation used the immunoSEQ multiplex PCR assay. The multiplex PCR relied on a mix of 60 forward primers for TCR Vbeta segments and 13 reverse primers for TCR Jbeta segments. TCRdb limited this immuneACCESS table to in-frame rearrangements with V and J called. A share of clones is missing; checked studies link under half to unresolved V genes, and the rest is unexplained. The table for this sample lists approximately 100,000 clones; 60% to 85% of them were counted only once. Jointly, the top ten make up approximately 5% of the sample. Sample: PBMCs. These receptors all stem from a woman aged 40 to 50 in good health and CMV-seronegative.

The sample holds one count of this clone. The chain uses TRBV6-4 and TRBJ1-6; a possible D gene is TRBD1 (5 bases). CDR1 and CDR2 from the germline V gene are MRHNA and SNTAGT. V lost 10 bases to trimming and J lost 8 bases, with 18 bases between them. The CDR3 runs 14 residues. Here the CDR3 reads CAIRTTGVDSPLHF. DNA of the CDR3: TGTGCCATCAGGACCACGGGGGTCGATTCACCCCTCCACTTT.

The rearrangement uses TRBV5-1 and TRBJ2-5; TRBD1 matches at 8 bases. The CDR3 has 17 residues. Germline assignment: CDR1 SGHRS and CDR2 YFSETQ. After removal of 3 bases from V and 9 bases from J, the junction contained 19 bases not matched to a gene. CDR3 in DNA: TGCGCCAGCAGCTCCCATACGGGACAGGACTCTTTCGCGGCCCAGTACTTC. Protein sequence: CASSSHTGQDSFAAQYF.

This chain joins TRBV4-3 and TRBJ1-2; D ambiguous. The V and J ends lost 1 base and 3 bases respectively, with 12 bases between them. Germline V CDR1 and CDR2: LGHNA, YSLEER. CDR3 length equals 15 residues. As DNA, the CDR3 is TGCGCCAGCAGCCAAGGTTCAGCGAGTTACTATGGCTACACCTTC. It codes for CASSQGSASYYGYTF.

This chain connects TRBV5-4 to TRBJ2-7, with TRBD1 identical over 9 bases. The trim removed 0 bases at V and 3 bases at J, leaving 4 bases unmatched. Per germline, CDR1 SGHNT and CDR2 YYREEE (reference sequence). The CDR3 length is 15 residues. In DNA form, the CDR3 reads TGTGCCAGCAGCTTGGGACGGGACAGGGTCTACGAGCAGTACTTC. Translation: CASSLGRDRVYEQYF.

CDR3 amino acids: CAWRTARGQGSPLHF. As DNA, the CDR3 is TGTGCCTGGAGAACTGCCAGGGGGCAGGGTTCACCCCTCCACTTT. The rearrangement joins TRBV30 to TRBJ1-6; TRBD1 matches at 8 bases. The length of the CDR3 is 15 residues. V trimming: 3 bases; J trimming: 9 bases; junction bases outside the gene matches: 10. CDR1 is GTSNPN and CDR2 is SVGIG in the germline V gene (reference sequence).

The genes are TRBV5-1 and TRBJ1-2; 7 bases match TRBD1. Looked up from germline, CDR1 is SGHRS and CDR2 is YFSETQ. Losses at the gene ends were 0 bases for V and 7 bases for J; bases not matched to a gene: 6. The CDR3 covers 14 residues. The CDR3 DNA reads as TGCGCCAGCAGCTTGGCGGCAGGGGGTAGTGGCTACACCTTC. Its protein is CASSLAAGGSGYTF. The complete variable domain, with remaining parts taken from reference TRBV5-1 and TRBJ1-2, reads KAGVTQTPRYLIKTRGQQVTLSCSPISGHRSVSWYQQTPGQGLQFLFEYFSETQRNKGNFPGRFSGRQFSNSRSEMNVSTLELGDSALYLCASSLAAGGSGYTFGSGTRLTVV.

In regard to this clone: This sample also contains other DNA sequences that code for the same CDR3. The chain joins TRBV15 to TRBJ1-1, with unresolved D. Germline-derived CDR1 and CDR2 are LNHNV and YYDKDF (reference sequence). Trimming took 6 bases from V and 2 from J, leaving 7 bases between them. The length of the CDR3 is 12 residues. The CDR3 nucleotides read TGTGCCACCAGGGGCGAAAACACTGAAGCTTTCTTT. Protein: CATRGENTEAFF. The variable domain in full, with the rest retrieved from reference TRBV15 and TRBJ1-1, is DAMVIQNPRYQVTQFGKPVTLSCSQTLNHNVMYWYQQKSSQAPKLLFHYYDKDFNNEADTPDNFQSRRPNTSFCFLDIRSPGLGDTAMYLCATRGENTEAFFGQGTRLTVV.

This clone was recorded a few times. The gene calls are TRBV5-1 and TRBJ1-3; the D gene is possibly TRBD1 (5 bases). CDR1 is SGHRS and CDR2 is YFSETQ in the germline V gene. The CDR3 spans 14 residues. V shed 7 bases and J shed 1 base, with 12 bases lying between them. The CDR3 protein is CASSDGGSGNTIYF. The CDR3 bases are TGCGCCAGCTCCGATGGGGGGTCTGGAAACACCATATATTTT.

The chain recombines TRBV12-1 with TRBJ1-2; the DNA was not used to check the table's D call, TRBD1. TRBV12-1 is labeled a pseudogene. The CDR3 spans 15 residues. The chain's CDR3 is CASSWDSANNYGYTF. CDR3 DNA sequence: TGTGCCAGCAGCTGGGACAGCGCTAATAACTATGGCTACACCTTC.

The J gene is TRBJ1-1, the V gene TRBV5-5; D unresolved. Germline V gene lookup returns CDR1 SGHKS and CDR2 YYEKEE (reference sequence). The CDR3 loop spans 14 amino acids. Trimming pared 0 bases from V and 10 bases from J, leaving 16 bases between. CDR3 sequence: CASSLDPLGQIAFF. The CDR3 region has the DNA TGTGCCAGCAGCTTGGATCCACTAGGGCAAATAGCTTTCTTT.

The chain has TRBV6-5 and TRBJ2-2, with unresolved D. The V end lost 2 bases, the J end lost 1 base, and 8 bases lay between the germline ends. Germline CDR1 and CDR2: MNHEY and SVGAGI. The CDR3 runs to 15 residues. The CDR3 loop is CASSYQNLNTGELFF. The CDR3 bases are TGTGCCAGCAGTTACCAGAATCTGAACACCGGGGAGCTGTTTTTT.

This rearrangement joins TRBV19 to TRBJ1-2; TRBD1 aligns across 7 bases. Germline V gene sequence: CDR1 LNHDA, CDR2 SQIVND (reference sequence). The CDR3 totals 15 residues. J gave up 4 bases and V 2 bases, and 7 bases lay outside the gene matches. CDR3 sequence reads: CASSIRQGGPYGYTF. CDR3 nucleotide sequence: TGTGCCAGTAGTATAAGACAGGGCGGCCCCTATGGCTACACCTTC.

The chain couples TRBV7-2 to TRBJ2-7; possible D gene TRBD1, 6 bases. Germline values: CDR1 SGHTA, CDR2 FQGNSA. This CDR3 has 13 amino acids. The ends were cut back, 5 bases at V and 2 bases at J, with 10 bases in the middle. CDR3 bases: TGTGCCAGCAGCGGACAGAATACCTACGAGCAGTACTTC. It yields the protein CASSGQNTYEQYF.

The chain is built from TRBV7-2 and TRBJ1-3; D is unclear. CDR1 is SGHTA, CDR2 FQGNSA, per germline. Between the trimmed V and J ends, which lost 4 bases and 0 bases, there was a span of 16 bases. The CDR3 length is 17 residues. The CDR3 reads CASSSHRSRSSGNTIYF. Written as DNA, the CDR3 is TGTGCCAGCAGCTCGCACCGGAGTCGGAGCTCTGGAAACACCATATATTTT.

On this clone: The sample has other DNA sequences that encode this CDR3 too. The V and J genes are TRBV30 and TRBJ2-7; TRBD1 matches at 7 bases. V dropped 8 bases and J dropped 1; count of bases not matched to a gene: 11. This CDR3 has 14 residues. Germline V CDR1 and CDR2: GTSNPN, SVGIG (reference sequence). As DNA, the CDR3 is TGTGCCCGCCCACGACAGGGACCATCCTACGAGCAGTACTTC. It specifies CARPRQGPSYEQYF. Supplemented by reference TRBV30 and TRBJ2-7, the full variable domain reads SQTIHQWPATLVQPVGSPLSLECTVEGTSNPNLYWYRQAAGRGLQLLFYSVGIGQISSEVPQNLSASRPQDRQFILSSKKLLLSDSGFYLCARPRQGPSYEQYFGPGTRLTVT.

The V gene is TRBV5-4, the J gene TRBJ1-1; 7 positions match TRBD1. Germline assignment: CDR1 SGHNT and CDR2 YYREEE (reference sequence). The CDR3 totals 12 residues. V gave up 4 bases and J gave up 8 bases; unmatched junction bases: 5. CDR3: CASSETGREAFF. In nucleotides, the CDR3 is TGTGCCAGCAGCGAGACAGGGAGGGAAGCTTTCTTT.

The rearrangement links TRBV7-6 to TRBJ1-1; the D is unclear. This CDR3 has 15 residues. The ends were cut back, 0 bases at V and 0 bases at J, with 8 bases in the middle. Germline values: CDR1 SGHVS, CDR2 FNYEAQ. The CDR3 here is CASSLAPSMNTEAFF. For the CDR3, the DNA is TGTGCCAGCAGCTTAGCCCCGTCTATGAACACTGAAGCTTTCTTT. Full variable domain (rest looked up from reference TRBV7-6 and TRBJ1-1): GAGVSQSPRYKVTKRGQDVALRCDPISGHVSLYWYRQALGQGPEFLTYFNYEAQQDKSGLPNDRFSAERPEGSISTLTIQRTEQRDSAMYRCASSLAPSMNTEAFFGQGTRLTVV.

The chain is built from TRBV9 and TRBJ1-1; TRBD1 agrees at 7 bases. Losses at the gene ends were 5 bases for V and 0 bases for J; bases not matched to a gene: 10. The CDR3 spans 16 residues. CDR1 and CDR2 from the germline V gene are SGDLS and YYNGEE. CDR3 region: CASSLRGTGVNTEAFF. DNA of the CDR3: TGTGCCAGCAGTCTGAGAGGTACAGGGGTGAACACTGAAGCTTTCTTT. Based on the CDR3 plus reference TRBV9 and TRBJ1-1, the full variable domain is DSGVTQTPKHLITATGQRVTLRCSPRSGDLSVYWYQQSLDQGLQFLIQYYNGEERAKGNILERFSAQQFPDLHSELNLSSLELGDSALYFCASSLRGTGVNTEAFFGQGTRLTVV.

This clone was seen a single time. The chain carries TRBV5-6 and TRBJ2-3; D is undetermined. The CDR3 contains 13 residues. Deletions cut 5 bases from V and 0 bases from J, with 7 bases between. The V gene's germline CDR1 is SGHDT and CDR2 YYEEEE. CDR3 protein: CASSYSSTDTQYF. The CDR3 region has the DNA TGTGCCAGCAGTTATTCGAGCACAGATACGCAGTATTTT.

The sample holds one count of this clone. For the CDR3, the DNA is TGTGCCAGCAGCTTGAGACAGGGGAGAGGCTACACCTTC. Protein: CASSLRQGRGYTF. V usage is TRBV5-6 and J usage is TRBJ1-2, with 8 bases lining up with TRBD1. V was clipped by 1 base and J by 8 bases; unmatched bases: 4. Germline V gives CDR1 SGHDT, CDR2 YYEEEE. This CDR3 comprises 13 residues.

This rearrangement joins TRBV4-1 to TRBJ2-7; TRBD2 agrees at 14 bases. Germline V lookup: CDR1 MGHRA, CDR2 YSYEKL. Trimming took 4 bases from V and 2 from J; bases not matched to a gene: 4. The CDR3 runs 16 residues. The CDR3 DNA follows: TGCGCCAGCAGCCGAGGACTAGCGGGGGGAACCTACGAGCAGTACTTC. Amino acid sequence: CASSRGLAGGTYEQYF.

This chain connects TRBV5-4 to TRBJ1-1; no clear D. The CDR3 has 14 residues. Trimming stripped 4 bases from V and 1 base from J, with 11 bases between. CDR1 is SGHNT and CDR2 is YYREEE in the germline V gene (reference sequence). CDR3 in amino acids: CASSPPPPNTEAFF. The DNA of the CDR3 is TGTGCCAGCAGCCCCCCCCCTCCGAACACTGAAGCTTTCTTT.

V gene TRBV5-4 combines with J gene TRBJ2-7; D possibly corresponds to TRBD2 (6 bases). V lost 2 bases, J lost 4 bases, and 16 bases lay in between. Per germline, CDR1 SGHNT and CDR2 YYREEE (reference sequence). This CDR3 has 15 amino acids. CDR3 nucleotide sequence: TGTGCCAGCAGCTTCGGGGCGGGAAGCGGGTACGAGCAGTACTTC. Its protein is CASSFGAGSGYEQYF.

CDR3 protein: CASSLQGKNTEAFF. The CDR3 coding sequence is TGTGCCAGCAGTCTACAGGGGAAGAACACTGAAGCTTTCTTT. This sequence joins TRBV6-1 and TRBJ1-1; 7 positions agree with TRBD1. Germline V lookup: CDR1 MNHNS, CDR2 SASEGT. The CDR3 sequence is 14 residues long. Losses at the gene ends were 5 bases for V and 1 base for J; bases not matched to a gene: 4.

The CDR3 coding sequence is TGTGCCAGCAGCTGGACTTTCCAAGAGACCCAGTACTTC. Amino acids: CASSWTFQETQYF. The chain combines TRBV6-5 with TRBJ2-5; TRBD2 might be the D (5 bases). Trimming left V 6 bases short and J 1 base short, with 9 bases between. There are 13 residues in the CDR3. Germline V lookup: CDR1 MNHEY, CDR2 SVGAGI.

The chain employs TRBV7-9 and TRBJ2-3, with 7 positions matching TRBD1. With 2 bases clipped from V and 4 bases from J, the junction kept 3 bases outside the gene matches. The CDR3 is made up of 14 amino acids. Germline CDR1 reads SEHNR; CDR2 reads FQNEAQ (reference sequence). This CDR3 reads CASSLRGRSDTQYF. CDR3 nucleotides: TGTGCCAGCAGCTTAAGGGGGCGGTCAGATACGCAGTATTTT.

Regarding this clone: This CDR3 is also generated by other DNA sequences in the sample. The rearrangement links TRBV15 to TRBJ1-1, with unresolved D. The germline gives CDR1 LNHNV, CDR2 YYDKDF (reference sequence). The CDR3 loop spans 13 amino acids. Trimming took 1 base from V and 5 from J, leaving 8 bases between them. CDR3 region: CATSRGGSTEAFF. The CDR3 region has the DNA TGTGCCACCAGCAGAGGAGGGTCTACTGAAGCTTTCTTT.

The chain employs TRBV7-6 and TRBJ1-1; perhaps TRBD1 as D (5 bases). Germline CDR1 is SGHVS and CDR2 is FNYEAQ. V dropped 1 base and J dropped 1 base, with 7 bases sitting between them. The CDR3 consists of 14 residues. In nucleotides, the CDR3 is TGTGCCAGCAGCTTAGGGGGGGGGAACACTGAAGCTTTCTTT. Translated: CASSLGGGNTEAFF. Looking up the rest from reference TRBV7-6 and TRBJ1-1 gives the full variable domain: GAGVSQSPRYKVTKRGQDVALRCDPISGHVSLYWYRQALGQGPEFLTYFNYEAQQDKSGLPNDRFSAERPEGSISTLTIQRTEQRDSAMYRCASSLGGGNTEAFFGQGTRLTVV.